This TCR beta chain was obtained from a study of vaccination and CD4 T cells after COVID-19. In the study overall: Four females and six males made up the convalescents, with two Hispanic. Post-vaccine sampling followed dose two by a median 72 days (range 14 to 241). For each participant, vaccination comprised two doses of either the BNT162b2 or the mRNA-1273 vaccine.

On this clonotype itself: The antigen remains unidentified.

As for treatment: approximately 9-day PBMC culture with coronavirus spike peptide pools or control peptides (ViraFEST assay). Trimming pared 9 bases from V and 3 bases from J, leaving 15 bases between. This CDR3 contains 14 residues. Germline V CDR1 and CDR2: LNHDA, SQIVND (reference sequence). Sequencing of DNA taken from cultured CD4+ T cells relied on the Oncomine TCR Beta short-read assay. TCRdb independently ran MiXCR on the PCR reads; one entry per CDR3 protein. The sample carries 13,000 or so distinct CDR3 sequences, 40% to 50% recorded once. Sequenced material: CD4+ T cells from blood, cultured in vitro. The V and J genes are TRBV19 and TRBJ1-5; tentative D call: TRBD1 (5 bases). This TCR was recovered from a human donor who had recovered from COVID-19. The CDR3 nucleotides read TGTGCCAGCACGGGACCGTATCTCAATCAGCCCCAGCATTTT. Its protein product is CASTGPYLNQPQHF.